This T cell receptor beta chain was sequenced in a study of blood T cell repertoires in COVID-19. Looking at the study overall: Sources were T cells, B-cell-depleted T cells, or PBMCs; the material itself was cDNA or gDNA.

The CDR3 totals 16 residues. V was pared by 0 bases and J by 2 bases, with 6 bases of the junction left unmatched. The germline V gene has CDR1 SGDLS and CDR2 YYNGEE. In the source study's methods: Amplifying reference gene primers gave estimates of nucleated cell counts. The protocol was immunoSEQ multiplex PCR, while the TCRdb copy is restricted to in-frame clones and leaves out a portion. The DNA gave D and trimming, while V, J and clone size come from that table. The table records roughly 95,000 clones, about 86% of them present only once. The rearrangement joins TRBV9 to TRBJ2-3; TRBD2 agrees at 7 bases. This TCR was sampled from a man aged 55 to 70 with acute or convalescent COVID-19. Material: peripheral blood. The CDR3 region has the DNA TGTGCCAGCAGCGTAGAAGGGAGGGGAGCCACAGATACGCAGTATTTT. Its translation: CASSVEGRGATDTQYF.